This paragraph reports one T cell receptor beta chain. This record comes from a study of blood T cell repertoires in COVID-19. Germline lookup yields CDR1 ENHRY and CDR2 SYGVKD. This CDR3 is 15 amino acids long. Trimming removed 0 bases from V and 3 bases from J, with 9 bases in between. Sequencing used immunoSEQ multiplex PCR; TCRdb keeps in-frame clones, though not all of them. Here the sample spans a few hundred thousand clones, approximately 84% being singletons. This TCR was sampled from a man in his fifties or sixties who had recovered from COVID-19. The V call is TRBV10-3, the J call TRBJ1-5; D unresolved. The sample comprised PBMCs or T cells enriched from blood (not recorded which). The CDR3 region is CAISESGGYNQPQHF. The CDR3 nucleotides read TGTGCCATCAGTGAGTCTGGCGGATACAATCAGCCCCAGCATTTT.